This passage covers 2 T cell receptor beta chains from one sample sequenced in a study of CD8 T cells in Susac syndrome. When the RNA was reverse transcribed, random hexamers were used with an input of about 0.45 to 1 ug. Using its own MiXCR run on the immunoSEQ multiplex PCR reads, TCRdb lists one record per CDR3 protein. Of 150,000 to 200,000 distinct CDR3 sequences in the sample, about 94% were seen once. Sequencing was performed on CD4+ T cells from PBMCs. Receptors were obtained from a human donor in good health.

This chain links TRBV29-1 with TRBJ1-1; no clear D gene. The CDR3 runs 13 residues. Germline V gene lookup returns CDR1 SQVTM and CDR2 ANQGSEA. V was clipped by 1 base and J by 0 bases, with 6 bases between them. The CDR3 DNA reads TGCAGCGTTGAAGTTTCAGTGAACACTGAAGCTTTCTTT. The encoded protein is CSVEVSVNTEAFF.

V and J are TRBV12-5 and TRBJ1-5; tentatively, D is TRBD1 (6 bases). CDR3 length: 13 residues. Germline values: CDR1 LGHNT, CDR2 FRNRAP. V gave up 9 bases and J gave up 2 bases, with 11 bases separating them. The CDR3 nucleotides are TGTGCTAGCGCAGGGGAAGGCAATCAGCCCCAGCATTTT. Translating it yields CASAGEGNQPQHF.